One and the same sample provided the 30 T cell receptor beta chains below, sequenced in a study of T cell changes during pregnancy in multiple sclerosis. Clones were read by immunoSEQ multiplex PCR, and TCRdb kept only the in-frame ones, dropping some. The repertoire consists of approximately 60,000 clones, with 92% occurring once and the leading ten covering about 2.5%. Sequenced material: peripheral blood, taken in the first trimester of pregnancy. The source is a female donor with multiple sclerosis, enrolled in a pregnancy study.

This chain links TRBV29-1 with TRBJ2-7; 8 bases align to TRBD1. The CDR3 totals 14 residues. V was pared by 6 bases and J by 0 bases, with 7 bases of the junction left unmatched. The germline V gene encodes CDR1 SQVTM and CDR2 ANQGSEA. The CDR3: CSVGPGTGSYEQYF. CDR3 nucleotide sequence: TGCAGCGTCGGCCCTGGGACAGGCTCCTACGAGCAGTACTTC.

The V call is TRBV11-3, the J call TRBJ2-1, with 10 bases identical to TRBD2. CDR3 length: 20 residues. Germline CDR1 reads SGHNT; CDR2 reads YENEEA. Germline trimming cut 0 bases from V and 0 bases from J; bases unmatched to any gene: 11. CDR3 DNA sequence: TGTGCCAGCAGCTTAGACGCCGGGACTAGCGTTCAAAGCTCCTACAATGAGCAGTTCTTC. Its translation: CASSLDAGTSVQSSYNEQFF.

V usage is TRBV15 and J usage is TRBJ2-2; 9 bases match TRBD2. The CDR3 is made up of 15 amino acids. Germline V CDR1 and CDR2: LNHNV, YYDKDF (reference sequence). The V and J ends lost 5 bases and 7 bases, in that order; junction bases with no gene match: 8. The chain's CDR3 is CATSGVAGANGELFF. The DNA of the CDR3 is TGTGCCACCAGCGGCGTAGCGGGAGCTAACGGGGAGCTGTTTTTT. Combining the CDR3 with reference TRBV15 and TRBJ2-2 gives the whole variable domain DAMVIQNPRYQVTQFGKPVTLSCSQTLNHNVMYWYQQKSSQAPKLLFHYYDKDFNNEADTPDNFQSRRPNTSFCFLDIRSPGLGDTAMYLCATSGVAGANGELFFGEGSRLTVL.

The V gene is TRBV5-6, the J gene TRBJ2-2; 14 nucleotides align to TRBD2. The CDR3 consists of 16 residues. Trimming took 5 bases from V and 8 from J; bases not matched to a gene: 8. CDR1 is SGHDT, CDR2 YYEEEE, per germline. Here the CDR3 reads CASRLRTSGRSGELFF. Written as DNA, the CDR3 is TGTGCCAGCAGGCTAAGGACTAGCGGGAGGTCTGGGGAGCTGTTTTTT.

V gene TRBV4-2 combines with J gene TRBJ2-7; 8 bases agree with TRBD2. Germline V gives CDR1 LGHNA, CDR2 YNFKEQ. V was pared by 0 bases and J by 1 base, with 2 bases of the junction left unmatched. CDR3 length: 15 residues. The CDR3 spells CASSQDRGGSYEQYF. The CDR3, as DNA: TGTGCCAGCAGCCAAGACCGGGGGGGGTCCTACGAGCAGTACTTC.

The chain couples TRBV6-1 to TRBJ2-1; TRBD2 matches 15 bases. V was clipped by 6 bases and J by 7 bases; unmatched bases: 4. The germline gives CDR1 MNHNS, CDR2 SASEGT. The CDR3 runs to 15 residues. The CDR3 sequence: CASRGLAGGGNEQFF. CDR3 DNA sequence: TGTGCCAGCAGAGGACTAGCGGGAGGGGGAAATGAGCAGTTCTTC.

This rearrangement joins TRBV28 to TRBJ2-7; D is perhaps TRBD1 (6 bases). The CDR3 consists of 15 residues. Germline V gene sequence: CDR1 MDHEN, CDR2 SYDVKM. Trimming stripped 6 bases from V and 3 bases from J, with 18 bases between. The CDR3 spells CASSSMTGSLYEQYF. The CDR3 bases are TGTGCCAGCAGCTCAATGACAGGTTCCCTCTACGAGCAGTACTTC.

The chain carries TRBV11-1 and TRBJ2-7; D is possibly TRBD2 (5 bases). CDR3 length: 13 residues. Germline lookup yields CDR1 SGHAT and CDR2 FQDESV (reference sequence). Trimming stripped 7 bases from V and 5 bases from J, with 15 bases between. CDR3 in DNA: TGTGCCAGCAACTCGGGCGGAGGAAACGAGCAGTACTTC. It is translated as CASNSGGGNEQYF.

The chain uses TRBV28 and TRBJ2-5; D might be TRBD2 (5 bases). V dropped 4 bases and J dropped 5 bases, with 20 bases sitting between them. CDR1 MDHEN and CDR2 SYDVKM come from the germline V gene. This CDR3 is 16 amino acids long. The DNA of the CDR3 is TGTGCCAGCAGTTGGGCCCAGGCCCCAACGGGGGAGACCCAGTACTTC. Protein product: CASSWAQAPTGETQYF.

The chain recombines TRBV19 with TRBJ2-1; TRBD1 matches at 12 bases. J lost 3 bases, V lost 5 bases, and 8 bases had no gene match. Germline-derived CDR1 and CDR2 are LNHDA and SQIVND (reference sequence). The CDR3 totals 17 residues. This CDR3 reads CASSARDRGPLYNEQFF. The CDR3 coding sequence is TGTGCCAGTAGTGCCCGGGACAGGGGGCCCCTCTACAATGAGCAGTTCTTC.

The rearrangement links TRBV4-3 to TRBJ2-3; D not resolved. Germline V CDR1 and CDR2: LGHNA, YSLEER. V gave up 5 bases and J gave up 7 bases, with 16 bases separating them. The CDR3 runs 14 residues. The CDR3 DNA reads TGCGCCAGCAGCGTTTGGTATAGTACTTATACGCAGTATTTT. It translates to CASSVWYSTYTQYF.

The rearrangement links TRBV4-3 to TRBJ1-4; weak D call: TRBD1 (6 bases). The V end lost 3 bases, the J end lost 4 bases, and 24 bases lay between the germline ends. Germline V gene sequence: CDR1 LGHNA, CDR2 YSLEER. The CDR3 runs to 19 residues. The CDR3 reads CASSQVSGTLTLINEKLFF. In DNA, the CDR3 is TGCGCCAGCAGCCAGGTATCCGGGACACTTACCCTGATTAATGAAAAACTGTTTTTT.

V is TRBV7-3 and J is TRBJ1-3; 7 nucleotides agree with TRBD1. This CDR3 region has 14 residues. Germline CDR1 reads SGHTA; CDR2 reads FQGTGA. V dropped 5 bases and J dropped 2; count of bases not matched to a gene: 3. CDR3: CASSQTGTGNTIYF. The CDR3 DNA is TGTGCCAGCAGCCAGACAGGGACTGGAAACACCATATATTTT. The full variable domain, completed using reference TRBV7-3 and TRBJ1-3, is GAGVSQTPSNKVTEKGKYVELRCDPISGHTALYWYRQSLGQGPEFLIYFQGTGAADDSGLPNDRFFAVRPEGSVSTLKIQRTERGDSAVYLCASSQTGTGNTIYFGEGSWLTVV.

CDR3 coding DNA: TGTGCCAGCGTTAATTGGGGAGATTACGAGCAGTACTTC. This codes for CASVNWGDYEQYF. The genes are TRBV7-9 and TRBJ2-7, with a tentative D call TRBD2 (5 bases). The CDR3 contains 13 residues. In germline, CDR1 is SEHNR, CDR2 FQNEAQ (reference sequence). Trimming removed 8 bases at V and 4 bases at J, with 15 bases between.

The V call is TRBV29-1, the J call TRBJ1-2, with D hard to call. Trimming took off 7 bases at V and 3 bases at J, with 24 bases between the two ends. The CDR3 loop spans 16 amino acids. Germline V gives CDR1 SQVTM, CDR2 ANQGSEA. The DNA for the CDR3 is TGCAGCGCCCCGGACCGAGGGCAGACACTTTACTATGGCTACACCTTC. Translation gives CSAPDRGQTLYYGYTF.

The chain links TRBV29-1 to TRBJ2-5, with D possibly matching TRBD2 (6 bases). The germline gives CDR1 SQVTM, CDR2 ANQGSEA. The CDR3 totals 12 residues. The V gene lost 8 bases and the J gene lost 1 base, with 11 bases spanning the gap. The CDR3 protein is CSQASAQETQYF. DNA of the CDR3: TGCAGCCAGGCTAGCGCCCAAGAGACCCAGTACTTC.

This clone was detected once. The CDR3 here is CASSARSGRSEQYF. The CDR3 bases are TGTGCCAGCAGTGCCAGAAGCGGGAGATCCGAGCAGTACTTC. The chain has TRBV6-5 and TRBJ2-7; the match to TRBD2 covers 8 bases. The length of the CDR3 is 14 residues. Trimming cost V 5 bases and J 6 bases; bases outside gene matches: 9. Germline CDR1 reads MNHEY; CDR2 reads SVGAGI.

This clone was counted once. The chain uses TRBV30 and TRBJ2-1, with D possibly TRBD1 on 7 matching bases. The length of the CDR3 is 15 residues. CDR1 and CDR2 (germline): GTSNPN, SVGIG (reference sequence). Deletions cut 3 bases from V and 12 bases from J, with 24 bases between. The CDR3 bases are TGTGCCTGGAGCGATCTGGAGGGGGCGCCAGGGGGGCAGTTCTTC. Its protein is CAWSDLEGAPGGQFF.

This rearrangement joins TRBV10-3 to TRBJ2-1; weak D call: TRBD1 (5 bases). V was trimmed by 3 bases and J by 0 bases, leaving 21 bases between them. Germline CDR1 is ENHRY and CDR2 is SYGVKD. The length of the CDR3 is 19 residues. The CDR3 coding sequence is TGTGCCATCAGTGATAGTCCCGGTAAGGGGTTTAGCTCCTACAATGAGCAGTTCTTC. Residues: CAISDSPGKGFSSYNEQFF.

The J gene is TRBJ2-2, the V gene TRBV9; 13 positions match TRBD2. Losses at the gene ends were 0 bases for V and 2 bases for J; bases not matched to a gene: 1. Germline loops: CDR1 SGDLS, CDR2 YYNGEE. The CDR3 runs 17 residues. In nucleotides, the CDR3 is TGTGCCAGCAGCGTAGGACTAGCGGGAGGAAACACCGGGGAGCTGTTTTTT. This translates into CASSVGLAGGNTGELFF.

The rearrangement joins TRBV27 to TRBJ2-7; 8 nucleotides match TRBD1. In germline, CDR1 is MNHEY, CDR2 SMNVEV (reference sequence). The V gene end was trimmed by 9 bases and the J gene end by 2 bases; junction bases not matched to a gene: 12. This CDR3 has 15 residues. The CDR3 DNA sequence: TGTGCCAGTGCATACTCCGGGACAGGCCCCTACGAGCAGTACTTC. Its translation is CASAYSGTGPYEQYF.

This rearrangement joins TRBV27 to TRBJ2-7; D is possibly TRBD2 (6 bases). V was pared by 7 bases and J by 0 bases, with 16 bases between. The CDR3 spans 15 residues. CDR1 and CDR2 from the germline V gene are MNHEY and SMNVEV (reference sequence). The CDR3 spells CASTPLVSGSYEQYF. CDR3 DNA sequence: TGTGCCAGCACCCCCCTGGTTAGCGGCTCCTACGAGCAGTACTTC.

The gene calls are TRBV7-9 and TRBJ2-3, with D possibly matching TRBD2 (5 bases). V lost 5 bases and J 1 base, leaving 13 bases between the germline ends. Looked up from germline, CDR1 is SEHNR and CDR2 is FQNEAQ (reference sequence). This CDR3 contains 15 residues. CDR3 DNA sequence: TGTGCCAGCAGCGGAGAGGGCGACGGCACAGATACGCAGTATTTT. Protein sequence: CASSGEGDGTDTQYF.

J is TRBJ1-1 and V is TRBV10-3, with 7 positions matching TRBD1. With 2 bases clipped from V and 6 bases from J, the junction kept 6 bases outside the gene matches. The germline V gene encodes CDR1 ENHRY and CDR2 SYGVKD. The CDR3 totals 14 residues. The CDR3 spells CAISEGQVEAEAFF. The CDR3 region has the DNA TGTGCCATCAGTGAGGGACAGGTGGAAGCTGAAGCTTTCTTT.

The chain combines TRBV7-3 with TRBJ2-2, with 9 bases identical to TRBD1. The CDR3 runs 17 residues. V shed 5 bases and J 4 bases; nucleotides not matched to a gene: 11. Germline CDR1 SGHTA, CDR2 FQGTGA. CDR3 loop: CASSPRSGTGPTGELFF. In nucleotides, the CDR3 is TGTGCCAGCAGCCCCCGGTCCGGGACAGGGCCCACCGGGGAGCTGTTTTTT.

The chain uses TRBV6-5 and TRBJ2-7; D is unclear. The CDR3 runs 13 residues. The germline CDR1 and CDR2 sequences are MNHEY and SVGAGI. V was clipped by 0 bases and J by 3 bases, with 6 bases between them. This CDR3 is CASSYSPSYEQYF. Here the CDR3 DNA reads TGTGCCAGCAGTTACTCGCCTAGCTACGAGCAGTACTTC.

This chain links TRBV10-1 with TRBJ2-1; tentative D call: TRBD2 (5 bases). The CDR3 loop spans 17 amino acids. Trimming shortened V by 0 bases and J by 4 bases, and 16 bases separated the two germline ends. From germline, CDR1 is WNHNN and CDR2 SYGVQD (reference sequence). CDR3 sequence (DNA): TGCGCCAGCAGTGAGTCGGTTAGCGCGCGATTTTACAATGAGCAGTTCTTC. It encodes CASSESVSARFYNEQFF.

The chain is built from TRBV5-1 and TRBJ2-5; a weak D match, TRBD1 (6 bases). The germline V and J ends were trimmed by 0 bases and 4 bases, with 19 bases remaining between them. CDR3 length: 17 residues. CDR1 and CDR2 from the germline V gene are SGHRS and YFSETQ. The chain's CDR3 is CASSLAGTGLGRETQYF. The CDR3 nucleotides are TGCGCCAGCAGCTTGGCCGGAACAGGGCTGGGTCGAGAGACCCAGTACTTC.

J is TRBJ2-3 and V is TRBV7-2, with 8 positions matching TRBD2. CDR1 and CDR2 from the germline V gene are SGHTA and FQGNSA. V lost 6 bases, J lost 5 bases, and 13 bases stayed unmatched. The length of the CDR3 is 16 residues. The CDR3 nucleotides are TGTGCCAGCAGTTCCCGCCCGGCGGGAGGAGGAGATACGCAGTATTTT. Its translation is CASSSRPAGGGDTQYF.

This clone was found a few times. The chain is built from TRBV9 and TRBJ2-3; no clear D. Germline-derived CDR1 and CDR2 are SGDLS and YYNGEE. The V gene lost 0 bases and the J gene lost 5 bases, with 13 bases spanning the gap. The CDR3 has 15 residues. The CDR3 sequence is CASSVEPEARDTQYF. The CDR3 nucleotides read TGTGCCAGCAGCGTAGAGCCCGAAGCGAGAGATACGCAGTATTTT.